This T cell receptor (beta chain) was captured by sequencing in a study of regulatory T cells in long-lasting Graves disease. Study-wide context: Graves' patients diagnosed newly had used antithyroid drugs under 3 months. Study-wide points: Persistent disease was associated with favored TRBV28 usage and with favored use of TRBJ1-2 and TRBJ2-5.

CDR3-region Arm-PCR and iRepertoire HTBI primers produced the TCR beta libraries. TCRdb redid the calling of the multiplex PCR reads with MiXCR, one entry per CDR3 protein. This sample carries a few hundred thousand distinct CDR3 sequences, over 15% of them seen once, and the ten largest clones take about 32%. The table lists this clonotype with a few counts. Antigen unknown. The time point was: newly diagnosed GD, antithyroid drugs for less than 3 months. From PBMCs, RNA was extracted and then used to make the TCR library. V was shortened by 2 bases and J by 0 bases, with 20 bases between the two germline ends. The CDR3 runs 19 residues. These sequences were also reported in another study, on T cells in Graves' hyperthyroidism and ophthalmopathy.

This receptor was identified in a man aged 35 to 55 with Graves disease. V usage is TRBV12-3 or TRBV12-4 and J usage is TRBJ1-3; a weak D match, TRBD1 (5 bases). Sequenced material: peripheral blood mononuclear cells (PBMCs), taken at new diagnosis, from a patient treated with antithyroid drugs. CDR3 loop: CASSLFRGRGVFSGNTIYF. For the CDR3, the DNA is TGTGCCAGCAGTTTATTCCGGGGTCGAGGGGTGTTCTCTGGAAACACCATATATTTT.